These 20 T cell receptor beta chains were all obtained from the same sample, sequenced in a study of shared clonotypes between healthy human individuals. Libraries were prepared by immunoSEQ multiplex PCR; TCRdb keeps only in-frame clonotypes and omits some of them. The repertoire holds a few hundred thousand clones, around three quarters seen once, with approximately 12% in the top ten. The sample consisted of PBMCs. All receptors come from a woman in her forties in good health. Some clones in this sample may be carry-over from other donors' samples.

The V gene is TRBV10-3, the J gene TRBJ1-4, with D possibly TRBD1 on 6 matching bases. The length of the CDR3 is 16 residues. V shed 0 bases and J shed 6 bases, with 14 bases lying between them. Germline V gene sequence: CDR1 ENHRY, CDR2 SYGVKD. In DNA, the CDR3 is TGTGCCATCAGTGAGTCAAAGGCAGGGGTCGATGAAAAACTGTTTTTT. Translation: CAISESKAGVDEKLFF.

As to this clone: A single base separates this from a much larger clone, so it may be a read error. The gene calls are TRBV30 and TRBJ1-3; tentatively, D is TRBD1 (6 bases). The CDR3 is made up of 12 amino acids. Germline CDR1 GTSNPN, CDR2 SVGIG (reference sequence). DNA for the CDR3: TGTGCCTGGAACAGGGCTGGAGACACCATATATTTT. Its protein product is CAWNRAGDTIYF.

This chain connects TRBV7-2 to TRBJ1-1; 11 positions match TRBD1. The CDR3 is 18 residues long. The germline CDR1 and CDR2 sequences are SGHTA and FQGNSA. Losses at the gene ends were 5 bases for V and 3 bases for J; bases not matched to a gene: 14. CDR3 coding DNA: TGTGCCAGCAGCCCACGGACAGGGGGCTTTGCACGGGACACTGAAGCTTTCTTT. Translated: CASSPRTGGFARDTEAFF.

Turning to this clone: The junction departs from the called germline gene at one end, perhaps through a read error. J is TRBJ1-6 and V is TRBV28, with 8 nucleotides matching TRBD1. The V gene's germline CDR1 is MDHEN and CDR2 SYDVKM. The CDR3 covers 11 residues. The DNA for the CDR3 is TGTGCCAGCACCCAGACAGGGGTTACCTCTTTT. It codes for CASTQTGVTSF.

The genes are TRBV10-3 and TRBJ2-3; TRBD2 aligns across 8 bases. This CDR3 has 16 residues. Germline lookup yields CDR1 ENHRY and CDR2 SYGVKD. Germline trimming cut 4 bases from V and 0 bases from J; bases unmatched to any gene: 6. DNA of the CDR3: TGTGCCATCAGTGGAACTAGCGGACCTAGCACAGATACGCAGTATTTT. Translated: CAISGTSGPSTDTQYF.

This clone occurred once. The chain is built from TRBV7-9 and TRBJ2-7; a possible D gene is TRBD2 (5 bases). Germline V gene data show CDR1 as SEHNR and CDR2 as FQNEAQ (reference sequence). This CDR3 contains 15 residues. V shed 4 bases and J shed 6 bases, with 19 bases lying between them. CDR3 nucleotide sequence: TGTGCCAGCAGCTCTGGACGGTCGGGGTTGTCCGAGCAGTACTTC. Translating it yields CASSSGRSGLSEQYF.

The genes are TRBV19 and TRBJ2-1; 7 bases map to TRBD1. The CDR3 runs to 17 residues. Germline V gene data show CDR1 as LNHDA and CDR2 as SQIVND (reference sequence). V lost 5 bases, J lost 6 bases, and 16 bases stayed unmatched. The CDR3, as DNA: TGTGCCAGTAGTGACCCCCGAGGACAGGCCAGACCCAATGAGCAGTTCTTC. This encodes CASSDPRGQARPNEQFF. The complete variable domain, with remaining parts taken from reference TRBV19 and TRBJ2-1, reads DGGITQSPKYLFRKEGQNVTLSCEQNLNHDAMYWYRQDPGQGLRLIYYSQIVNDFQKGDIAEGYSVSREKKESFPLTVTSAQKNPTAFYLCASSDPRGQARPNEQFFGPGTRLTVL.

J is TRBJ2-3 and V is TRBV5-1, with D possibly being TRBD1 or TRBD2 (5 bases each). The CDR3 extends over 15 amino acids. V was trimmed by 0 bases and J by 0 bases, leaving 8 bases between them. Germline V gives CDR1 SGHRS, CDR2 YFSETQ. In nucleotides, the CDR3 is TGCGCCAGCAGCTTGGATAGGGACAGCACAGATACGCAGTATTTT. Its protein is CASSLDRDSTDTQYF.

This clone was observed a few times. V and J are TRBV12-5 and TRBJ2-1, with D possibly being TRBD1 (6 bases). The V gene's germline CDR1 is LGHNT and CDR2 FRNRAP. V was shortened by 5 bases and J by 10 bases, with 18 bases between the two germline ends. The length of the CDR3 is 14 residues. The CDR3 is CASGLTGYNGEQFF. The CDR3 bases are TGTGCTAGTGGTCTGACAGGCTATAACGGGGAGCAGTTCTTC.

In this sample, this clone turned up a few times. The chain is built from TRBV6-6 and TRBJ2-1; D possibly uses TRBD1 or TRBD2 (5 bases each). The V end lost 5 bases, the J end lost 2 bases, and 13 bases lay between the germline ends. The CDR3 spans 15 residues. Germline lookup yields CDR1 MNHNY and CDR2 SVGAGI (reference sequence). CDR3 amino acids: CASSPRDQTYNEQFF. The CDR3 region has the DNA TGTGCCAGCAGTCCCCGGGACCAGACCTACAATGAGCAGTTCTTC.

The chain combines TRBV5-4 with TRBJ1-2; D unclear. The CDR3 consists of 12 residues. The germline V gene encodes CDR1 SGHNT and CDR2 YYREEE (reference sequence). V was trimmed by 0 bases and J by 5 bases, leaving 5 bases between them. The chain's CDR3 is CASSLDWYGYTF. As DNA, the CDR3 is TGTGCCAGCAGCTTGGACTGGTATGGCTACACCTTC.

V and J are TRBV19 and TRBJ1-1; possible D gene TRBD1, 6 bases. V lost 6 bases, J lost 0 bases, and 8 bases lay in between. The germline gives CDR1 LNHDA, CDR2 SQIVND (reference sequence). This CDR3 region has 13 residues. The CDR3 sequence is CASRDSLNTEAFF. As DNA, the CDR3 is TGTGCCAGTAGGGACAGTTTGAACACTGAAGCTTTCTTT.

The J gene is TRBJ1-2, the V gene TRBV5-1; no firm D call. Germline loops: CDR1 SGHRS, CDR2 YFSETQ. The CDR3 covers 14 residues. Trimming stripped 2 bases from V and 7 bases from J, with 15 bases between. The DNA for the CDR3 is TGCGCCAGCAGCTTACGCCAGACCGGAATTGGCTACACCTTC. This encodes CASSLRQTGIGYTF.

This chain links TRBV11-2 with TRBJ1-2; perhaps TRBD1 as D (5 bases). The CDR3 is made up of 16 amino acids. V lost 6 bases to trimming and J lost 2 bases, with 19 bases between them. CDR1 and CDR2 from the germline V gene are SGHAT and FQNNGV. CDR3 region: CASRKLGVRENYGYTF. CDR3 bases: TGTGCCAGCAGGAAGCTGGGTGTCAGGGAGAACTATGGCTACACCTTC.

This chain links TRBV15 with TRBJ2-7, with 10 bases that match TRBD2. CDR1 is LNHNV, CDR2 YYDKDF, per germline (reference sequence). The CDR3 covers 16 residues. V was clipped by 1 base and J by 2 bases; unmatched bases: 5. CDR3 residues: CATSRGPSGRAYEQYF. CDR3 sequence (DNA): TGTGCCACCAGCAGAGGCCCCAGCGGGAGGGCCTACGAGCAGTACTTC.

The chain links TRBV2 to TRBJ1-5; D perhaps matches TRBD1 (5 bases). Germline V gene lookup returns CDR1 SNHLY and CDR2 FYNNEI. V dropped 3 bases and J dropped 3 bases, with 12 bases sitting between them. The CDR3 loop spans 15 amino acids. The CDR3 coding sequence is TGTGCCAGCAGTGAGTACAGGACAAACAATCAGCCCCAGCATTTT. It codes for CASSEYRTNNQPQHF.

The chain couples TRBV30 to TRBJ1-3, with 7 bases that match TRBD1. Trimming cost V 0 bases and J 1 base; bases outside gene matches: 3. The CDR3 extends over 15 amino acids. Germline CDR1 GTSNPN, CDR2 SVGIG (reference sequence). CDR3 in amino acids: CAWSVRDSSGNTIYF. CDR3 coding DNA: TGTGCCTGGAGTGTAAGGGACAGTTCTGGAAACACCATATATTTT. Supplemented by reference TRBV30 and TRBJ1-3, the full variable domain reads SQTIHQWPATLVQPVGSPLSLECTVEGTSNPNLYWYRQAAGRGLQLLFYSVGIGQISSEVPQNLSASRPQDRQFILSSKKLLLSDSGFYLCAWSVRDSSGNTIYFGEGSWLTVV.

J is TRBJ2-3 and V is TRBV4-2; D remains unclear. Trimming cost V 0 bases and J 0 bases, with 13 bases left between them. From germline, CDR1 is LGHNA and CDR2 YNFKEQ. The CDR3 contains 17 residues. The DNA for the CDR3 is TGTGCCAGCAGCCAAGACACTCGGCAGCTGAGCACAGATACGCAGTATTTT. Translating gives CASSQDTRQLSTDTQYF.

This clone appeared once. The genes are TRBV7-9 and TRBJ2-7; the match to TRBD2 covers 9 bases. V lost 5 bases and J lost 1; bases outside the gene matches: 6. The CDR3 consists of 15 residues. Germline lookup yields CDR1 SEHNR and CDR2 FQNEAQ (reference sequence). The CDR3 DNA sequence: TGTGCCAGCAGCCCTGGACTAGCGCCTTCCTACGAGCAGTACTTC. Protein sequence: CASSPGLAPSYEQYF.

This clone is a singleton in its sample. The CDR3 protein is CASSQGQMLEKQYF. The DNA of the CDR3 is TGTGCCAGCAGCCAGGGACAGATGCTTGAAAAGCAGTACTTC. The chain is built from TRBV5-4 and TRBJ2-7, with 7 bases aligning to TRBD1. The V gene end was trimmed by 4 bases and the J gene end by 8 bases; junction bases not matched to a gene: 12. The CDR3 totals 14 residues. CDR1 is SGHNT and CDR2 is YYREEE in the germline V gene (reference sequence).